These T cell receptor beta chains were read from a single sample in a study of long-term antiretroviral therapy in people with HIV. Measured with immunoSEQ multiplex PCR; TCRdb has only the in-frame clones, and not every one. The data show 42,000 or so clones, about 89% seen once. The specimen was unsorted PBMCs, collected 0.1 years before starting antiretroviral therapy. Receptors originate from a woman aged 45-60 years with HIV. Each CDR3 is given without its conserved first and last residue.

v_call cdr3_aa
TRBV6-1 ASSEMSWGSPANEQF
TRBV7-2 ASSLESASGLYEQY
TRBV5-1 ASSRGDTQETQY
TRBV7-3 ASSLTGGWVGELF
TRBV9 ASSSRDGAYEQY
TRBV19 ASSTVVAYEQY
TRBV5-4 ASSSPRNPRGNYGYT
TRBV2 ASKNLGDTEAF
TRBV19 ASLSRTYGYT
TRBV7-2 ASSLLYNSPLH
TRBV5-1 ASSLSGGAMDTQY
TRBV6-5 ASSYSSNNEQF
TRBV27 ASTGYSEGRNTGELF
TRBV7-9 ASSAGVGPQH
TRBV9 ASSVAKPKGGSLESHTEAF
TRBV15 ATSRARGPQF
TRBV7-6 ASSSGSPAIAQGYRNTIY
TRBV19 ASRGLLDRDLNYGYT
TRBV30 AWSDRGGAVKQF
TRBV4-3 ASSQQGWDTGELF
TRBV6-5 ASSWTGGFTEAF
TRBV4-2 ASSQEGGFDGYT
TRBV6-1 ASSEARHSTYEQY
TRBV2 ASSEGVPSYEQY
TRBV10-2 ASSEGTSRRELF
TRBV2 ASSRGGRQSGYT
TRBV7-6 ASSLGYTDTQY
TRBV4-1 ASSQDSANTGELF
TRBV7-8 ASTEVGTSGNEQF
TRBV19 ASTSPGAPNTEAF
TRBV4-3 ASSQDIGSGANVLT
TRBV9 ASSVGIGQGQGYT
TRBV4-3 ASSPSRLAETGELF
TRBV5-6 ASTWGGARSNQPQH
TRBV19 ASSTRPGSLNTEAF
TRBV7-9 ASSLPLAGGQSTDTQY
TRBV7-9 ASSLYRGSTYEQY
TRBV4-1 ASSQDGGGRKETQY
TRBV30 AWSVKYEQY
TRBV29-1 SVDRTGTGTDTQY
TRBV5-1 ASSLALKAGQASTDTQY
TRBV30 AWSGDPEKLF